This T cell receptor (beta chain) was identified in a study of T-cell reconstitution after alpha-beta-depleted transplantation in children. The V end lost 3 bases, the J end lost 2 bases, and 18 bases lay between the germline ends. The CDR3 has 17 residues. CDR1 KGHSH and CDR2 LQKENI come from the germline V gene. The TCRbeta library was prepared with unique molecular identifiers. TCRdb recomputed calls from the PCR reads with MiXCR, one row per CDR3 protein. Of 250,000 to 400,000 distinct CDR3 sequences detected, approximately 20% appear once; the ten largest clones hold approximately 9.9%. The rearrangement links TRBV18 to TRBJ2-3, with D possibly matching TRBD2 (6 bases). The receptor comes from a male patient younger than 18 who had a stem cell transplant for acute lymphoblastic leukemia, so the T cells may come from the graft donor. This specimen consisted of PBMCs, mostly from graft donor cells, obtained 180 days after TCRalphabeta/CD19-depleted stem cell transplant. The CDR3 DNA is TGTGCCAGCTCACCCCCTGTGGGGGAGGCCCACACAGATACGCAGTATTTT. Its protein product is CASSPPVGEAHTDTQYF.